Below are 3 T cell receptor beta chains sequenced from a single sample in a study of CD8 T cells in ankylosing spondylitis (dated by TCRdb to the late 2010s). Libraries were prepared through 5' RACE. TCRdb names Illumina HiSeq 2500 as the instrument used. TCRdb reran the public reads through fastp at Q25 and MiXCR, keeping productive beta chains. A single entry per CDR3 protein holds the most common genes and DNA from its merged rows. This sample is represented by some 120,000 distinct CDR3 sequences; roughly 15% of them were singletons. 2.5% to 3.5% of the sample rests with the top ten. Sequencing input: blood, either unsorted or a sorted T cell fraction (not recorded which). These receptors were collected from a female donor with ankylosing spondylitis or in good health (not recorded which).

This clonotype appeared many times. This chain joins TRBV5-6 and TRBJ2-5, with 8 bases aligning to TRBD1. J gave up 2 bases and V 5 bases, and 8 bases lay outside the gene matches. CDR1 SGHDT and CDR2 YYEEEE come from the germline V gene. This CDR3 is 15 amino acids long. The CDR3 here is CASSLAGGVQETQYF. CDR3 DNA sequence: TGTGCCAGCAGTTTAGCAGGGGGCGTACAAGAGACCCAGTACTTC.

As for this clonotype: A clone one base away is much larger, so this may be a read error. The rearrangement joins TRBV12-3 or TRBV12-4 to TRBJ2-5; no clear D. This CDR3 is built from 16 residues. The CDR3 sequence is CASSFSVGSLQEAQYF. As DNA, the CDR3 is TGTGCCAGCAGTTTTAGTGTGGGCAGCCTCCAAGAGGCCCAGTACTTC.

This clonotype occurred a few times. The CDR3 DNA sequence: TGTGCCAGCAGTCCGGGGTTGTGGGACGGCAACTATGGCTACACCTTC. Its protein is CASSPGLWDGNYGYTF. The chain joins TRBV12-3 or TRBV12-4 to TRBJ1-2; the D gene is possibly TRBD1 (5 bases). V was pared by 5 bases and J by 2 bases, with 18 bases between. This CDR3 has 16 residues.